Here is one TCR beta chain with its context. Its antigen is unidentified. The primer mix had 60 Vbeta and 13 Jbeta primers. Sequencing used immunoSEQ multiplex PCR; TCRdb keeps in-frame clones, though not all of them. The table lists 150,000 to 200,000 clones, around 62% of them singletons, with around 3.2% in the top ten. This sample was included in a study of cytomegalovirus exposure and HLA in healthy donors. Study in general: Early released data comprised around 79 million unique TCRs from HLA-typed donors.

The study's findings and limits: Later analysis showed most CMV-associated TCR beta chains appearing HLA-restricted. Later analysis identified about 15,000 TCR beta sequences associated with HLA alleles, using a false discovery rate threshold of 0.05. The number of N-insertions in an Asian-associated ancestry cluster was reportedly below the approximately 600-donor mean in a later analysis.

Trimming removed 1 base at V and 4 bases at J, with 6 bases between. The CDR3 has 13 residues. The germline gives CDR1 LNHDA, CDR2 SQIVND (reference sequence). Sequenced material: PBMCs. V usage is TRBV19 and J usage is TRBJ2-3; D remains unclear. The TCR originated in a middle-aged man in good health and CMV-seronegative. The CDR3 sequence is CASSIVRADTQYF. DNA of the CDR3: TGTGCCAGTAGTATAGTTCGGGCAGATACGCAGTATTTT.